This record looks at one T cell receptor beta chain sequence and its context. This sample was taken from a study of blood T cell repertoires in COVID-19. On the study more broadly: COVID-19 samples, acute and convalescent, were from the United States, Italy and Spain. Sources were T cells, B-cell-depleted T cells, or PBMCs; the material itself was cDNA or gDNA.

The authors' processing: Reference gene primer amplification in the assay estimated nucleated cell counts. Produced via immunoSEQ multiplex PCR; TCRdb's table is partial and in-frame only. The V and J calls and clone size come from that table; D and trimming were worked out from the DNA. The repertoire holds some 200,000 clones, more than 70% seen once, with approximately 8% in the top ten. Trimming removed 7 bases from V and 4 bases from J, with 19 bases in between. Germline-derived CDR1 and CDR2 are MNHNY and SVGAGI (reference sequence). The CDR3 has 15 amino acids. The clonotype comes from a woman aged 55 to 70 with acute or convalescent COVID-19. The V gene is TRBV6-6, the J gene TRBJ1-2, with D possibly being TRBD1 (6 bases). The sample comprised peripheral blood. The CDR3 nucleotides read TGTGCCAGCACCGCCGGGAGGGGGACGGCCTATGGCTACACCTTC. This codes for CASTAGRGTAYGYTF.